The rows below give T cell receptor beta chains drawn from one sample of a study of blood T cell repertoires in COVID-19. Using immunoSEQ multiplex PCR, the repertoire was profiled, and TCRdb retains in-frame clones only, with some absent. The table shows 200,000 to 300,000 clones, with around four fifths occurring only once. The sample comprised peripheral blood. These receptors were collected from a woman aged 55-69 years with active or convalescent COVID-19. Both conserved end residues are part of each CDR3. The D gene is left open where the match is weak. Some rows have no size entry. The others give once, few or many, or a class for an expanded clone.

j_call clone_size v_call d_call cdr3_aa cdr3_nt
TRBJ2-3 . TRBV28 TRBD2 CASSIPEGLAGGADTQYF TGTGCCAGCAGTATACCCGAGGGACTAGCGGGGGGGGCAGATACGCAGTATTTT
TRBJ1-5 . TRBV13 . CASSFRSKGNQPQHF TGTGCCAGCAGCTTTCGCTCGAAGGGGAATCAGCCCCAGCATTTT
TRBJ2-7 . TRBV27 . CASSLLGTEGSEQYF TGTGCCAGCAGTTTATTGGGGACGGAGGGCTCCGAGCAGTACTTC
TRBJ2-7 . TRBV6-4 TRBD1 CASSRDRGDEQYF TGTGCCAGTTCCCGGGACAGGGGGGACGAGCAGTACTTC
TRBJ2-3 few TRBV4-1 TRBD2 CASSQDLAGTYGDTQYF TGCGCCAGCAGCCAAGATTTAGCGGGGACTTACGGAGATACGCAGTATTTT
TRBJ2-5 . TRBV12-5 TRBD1 CASGTQGAEEETQYF TGTGCTAGTGGGACACAGGGGGCTGAGGAAGAGACCCAGTACTTC
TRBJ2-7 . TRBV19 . CASSSGVGAEHEQYF TGTGCCAGTAGTTCAGGGGTGGGGGCTGAACACGAGCAGTACTTC
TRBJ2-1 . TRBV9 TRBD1 CASGRGEGQGNNEQFF TGTGCCAGCGGACGGGGGGAGGGACAGGGTAACAATGAGCAGTTCTTC
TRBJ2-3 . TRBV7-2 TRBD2 CASSLEGGVTDTQYF TGTGCCAGCAGCTTAGAGGGAGGGGTCACAGATACGCAGTATTTT
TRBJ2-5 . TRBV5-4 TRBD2 CASSWGTSGGASRETQYF TGTGCCAGCAGCTGGGGGACTAGCGGGGGGGCCTCCAGGGAGACCCAGTACTTC
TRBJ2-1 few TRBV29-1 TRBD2 CSAVRERYEQFF TGCAGCGCCGTGCGGGAGAGGTATGAGCAGTTCTTC
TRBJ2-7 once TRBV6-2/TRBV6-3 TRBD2 CASSYSELAGGPVSYEQYF TGTGCCAGCAGTTACTCGGAATTAGCGGGAGGGCCTGTCTCCTACGAGCAGTACTTC
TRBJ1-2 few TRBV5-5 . CASSRDMRTYGYTF TGTGCCAGCAGCCGGGACATGCGGACCTATGGCTACACCTTC
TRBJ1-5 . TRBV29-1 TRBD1 CSVADRGGQPQHF TGCAGCGTTGCAGACAGGGGTGGACAGCCCCAGCATTTT
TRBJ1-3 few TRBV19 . CASNPRQAISGNTIYF TGTGCCAGTAACCCTCGACAGGCGATCTCTGGAAACACCATATATTTT
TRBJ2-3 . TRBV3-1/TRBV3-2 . CASSQVVTGSTDTQYF TGTGCCAGCAGCCAAGTCGTGACAGGCAGCACAGATACGCAGTATTTT
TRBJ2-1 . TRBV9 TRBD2 CASSVSGTSTYNEQFF TGTGCCAGCAGCGTGTCCGGGACTAGTACTTACAATGAGCAGTTCTTC
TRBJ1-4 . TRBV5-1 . CASSLAGQVDEKLFF TGCGCCAGCAGCTTGGCCGGTCAGGTCGATGAAAAACTGTTTTTT
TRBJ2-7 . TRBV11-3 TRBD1 CASSTAPRGRLYEQYF TGTGCCAGCAGCACGGCGCCCAGGGGGCGGCTTTACGAGCAGTACTTC
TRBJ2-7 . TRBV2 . CASNSLSGDKYEQYF TGTGCCAGCAACAGTCTCAGCGGGGACAAGTACGAGCAGTACTTC
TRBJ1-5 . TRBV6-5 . CASSRDSNQPQHF TGTGCCAGCAGTAGAGATAGCAATCAGCCCCAGCATTTT
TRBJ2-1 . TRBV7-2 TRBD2 CASSVAGGPHEQFF TGTGCCAGCAGCGTAGCGGGAGGGCCACATGAGCAGTTCTTC
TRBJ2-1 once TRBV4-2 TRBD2 CASSQETGLARPYNEQFF TGTGCCAGCAGCCAAGAAACGGGACTAGCGCGACCCTACAATGAGCAGTTCTTC
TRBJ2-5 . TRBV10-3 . CAISVGGGREETQYF TGTGCCATCAGTGTAGGGGGGGGCCGCGAGGAGACCCAGTACTTC
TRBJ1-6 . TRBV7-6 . CASSLERQGKLMNSPLHF TGTGCCAGCAGCTTAGAACGCCAGGGTAAACTAATGAATTCACCCCTCCACTTT
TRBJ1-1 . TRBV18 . CASTGGRNTEAFF TGTGCCAGCACGGGGGGGAGGAACACTGAAGCTTTCTTT
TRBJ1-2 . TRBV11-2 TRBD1 CASSFWTGVYGYTF TGTGCCAGCAGCTTTTGGACAGGGGTCTATGGCTACACCTTC
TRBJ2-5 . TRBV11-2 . CASSLESGRETQYF TGTGCCAGCAGCTTAGAATCGGGGAGAGAGACCCAGTACTTC
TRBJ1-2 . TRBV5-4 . CASSLDRAGYTF TGTGCCAGCAGCTTGGACAGGGCCGGCTACACCTTC
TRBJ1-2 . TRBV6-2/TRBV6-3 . CASSYSGELGYTF TGTGCCAGCAGTTACTCGGGCGAGCTTGGCTACACCTTC
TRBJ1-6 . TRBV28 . CASSLNRKNSPLHF TGTGCCAGCAGTTTAAACAGGAAAAATTCACCCCTCCACTTT
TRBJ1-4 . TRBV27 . CGRNLSEKLFF TGTGGGAGGAATTTGAGTGAAAAACTGTTTTTT
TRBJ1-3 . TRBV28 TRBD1 CASSSFTGGQRNTIYF TGTGCCAGCAGTTCCTTTACAGGGGGCCAGCGAAACACCATATATTTT
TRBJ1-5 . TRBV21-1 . CASSKDKQGDQPQHF TGTGCCAGCAGCAAAGATAAACAGGGGGATCAGCCCCAGCATTTT
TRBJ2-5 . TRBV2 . CASNTNGQETQYF TGTGCCAGCAACACGAACGGGCAAGAGACCCAGTACTTC
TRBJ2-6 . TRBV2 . CASSVATGANVLTF TGTGCCAGCAGTGTAGCTACTGGGGCCAACGTCCTGACTTTC
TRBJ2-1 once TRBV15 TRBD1 CATSTTGVSEQFF TGTGCCACCAGCACAACAGGGGTGAGTGAGCAGTTCTTC
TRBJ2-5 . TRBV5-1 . CASRPLVGQETQYF TGCGCCAGCAGACCGCTAGTTGGCCAAGAGACCCAGTACTTC
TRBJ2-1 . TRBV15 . CATSRELAGGNEQFF TGTGCCACCAGCAGAGAACTAGCCGGGGGCAATGAGCAGTTCTTC
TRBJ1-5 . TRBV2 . CASSVQEGGGQPQHF TGTGCCAGCAGTGTCCAGGAGGGCGGAGGTCAGCCCCAGCATTTT
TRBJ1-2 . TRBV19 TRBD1 CASSIRTGMGYTF TGTGCCAGTAGTATACGGACAGGCATGGGCTACACCTTC
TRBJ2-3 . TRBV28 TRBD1 CASSRTGATDTQYF TGTGCCAGCAGTCGGACAGGGGCCACAGATACGCAGTATTTT
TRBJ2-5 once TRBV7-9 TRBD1 CASSTGGVQETQYF TGTGCCAGCAGCACAGGGGGAGTCCAAGAGACCCAGTACTTC
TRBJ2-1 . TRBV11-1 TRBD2 CASSYRTSGSGEQFF TGTGCCAGCAGCTACCGGACTAGCGGGAGCGGTGAGCAGTTCTTC
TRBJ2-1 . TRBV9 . CASSLSGSNANEQFF TGTGCCAGCAGCCTCAGCGGTTCGAACGCAAATGAGCAGTTCTTC
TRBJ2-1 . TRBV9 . CASSVGPRANNEQFF TGTGCCAGCAGCGTAGGACCCAGGGCCAACAATGAGCAGTTCTTC
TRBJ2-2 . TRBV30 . CAWGLTGNTGELFF TGTGCCTGGGGACTTACAGGGAACACCGGGGAGCTGTTTTTT
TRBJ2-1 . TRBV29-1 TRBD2 CSVAGLAVDNEQFF TGCAGCGTAGCGGGACTAGCGGTGGACAATGAGCAGTTCTTC
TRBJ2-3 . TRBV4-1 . CASSLATSTDTQYF TGCGCCAGCAGCTTAGCGACTAGCACAGATACGCAGTATTTT
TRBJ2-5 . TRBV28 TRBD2 CASSKSSSGGGKTQYF TGTGCCAGCAGTAAATCCTCTAGCGGGGGCGGGAAGACCCAGTACTTC
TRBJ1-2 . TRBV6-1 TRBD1 CASSEGTGGIYGYTF TGTGCCAGCAGTGAAGGGACAGGGGGTATCTATGGCTACACCTTC
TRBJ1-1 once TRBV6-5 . CASSYSTNRRNTEAFF TGTGCCAGCAGTTACTCGACTAACAGACGGAATACTGAAGCTTTCTTT
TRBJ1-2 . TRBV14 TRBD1 CASSHFDRVHYGYTF TGTGCCAGCAGCCACTTCGACAGGGTACACTATGGCTACACCTTC